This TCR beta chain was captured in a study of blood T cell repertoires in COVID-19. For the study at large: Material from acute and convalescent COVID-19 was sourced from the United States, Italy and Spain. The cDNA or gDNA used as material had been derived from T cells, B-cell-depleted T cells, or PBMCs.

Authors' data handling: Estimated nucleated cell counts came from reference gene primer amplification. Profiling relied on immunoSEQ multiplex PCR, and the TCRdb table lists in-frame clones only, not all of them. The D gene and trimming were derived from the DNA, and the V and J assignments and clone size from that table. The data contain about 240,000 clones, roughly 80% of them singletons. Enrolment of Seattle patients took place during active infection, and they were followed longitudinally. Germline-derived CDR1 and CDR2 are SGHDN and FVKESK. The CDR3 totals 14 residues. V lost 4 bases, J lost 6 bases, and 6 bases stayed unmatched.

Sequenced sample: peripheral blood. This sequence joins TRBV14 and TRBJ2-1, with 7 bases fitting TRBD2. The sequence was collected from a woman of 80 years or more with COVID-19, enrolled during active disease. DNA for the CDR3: TGTGCCAGCAGCCGAGCGGGGCTGTTCAATGAGCAGTTCTTC. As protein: CASSRAGLFNEQFF.